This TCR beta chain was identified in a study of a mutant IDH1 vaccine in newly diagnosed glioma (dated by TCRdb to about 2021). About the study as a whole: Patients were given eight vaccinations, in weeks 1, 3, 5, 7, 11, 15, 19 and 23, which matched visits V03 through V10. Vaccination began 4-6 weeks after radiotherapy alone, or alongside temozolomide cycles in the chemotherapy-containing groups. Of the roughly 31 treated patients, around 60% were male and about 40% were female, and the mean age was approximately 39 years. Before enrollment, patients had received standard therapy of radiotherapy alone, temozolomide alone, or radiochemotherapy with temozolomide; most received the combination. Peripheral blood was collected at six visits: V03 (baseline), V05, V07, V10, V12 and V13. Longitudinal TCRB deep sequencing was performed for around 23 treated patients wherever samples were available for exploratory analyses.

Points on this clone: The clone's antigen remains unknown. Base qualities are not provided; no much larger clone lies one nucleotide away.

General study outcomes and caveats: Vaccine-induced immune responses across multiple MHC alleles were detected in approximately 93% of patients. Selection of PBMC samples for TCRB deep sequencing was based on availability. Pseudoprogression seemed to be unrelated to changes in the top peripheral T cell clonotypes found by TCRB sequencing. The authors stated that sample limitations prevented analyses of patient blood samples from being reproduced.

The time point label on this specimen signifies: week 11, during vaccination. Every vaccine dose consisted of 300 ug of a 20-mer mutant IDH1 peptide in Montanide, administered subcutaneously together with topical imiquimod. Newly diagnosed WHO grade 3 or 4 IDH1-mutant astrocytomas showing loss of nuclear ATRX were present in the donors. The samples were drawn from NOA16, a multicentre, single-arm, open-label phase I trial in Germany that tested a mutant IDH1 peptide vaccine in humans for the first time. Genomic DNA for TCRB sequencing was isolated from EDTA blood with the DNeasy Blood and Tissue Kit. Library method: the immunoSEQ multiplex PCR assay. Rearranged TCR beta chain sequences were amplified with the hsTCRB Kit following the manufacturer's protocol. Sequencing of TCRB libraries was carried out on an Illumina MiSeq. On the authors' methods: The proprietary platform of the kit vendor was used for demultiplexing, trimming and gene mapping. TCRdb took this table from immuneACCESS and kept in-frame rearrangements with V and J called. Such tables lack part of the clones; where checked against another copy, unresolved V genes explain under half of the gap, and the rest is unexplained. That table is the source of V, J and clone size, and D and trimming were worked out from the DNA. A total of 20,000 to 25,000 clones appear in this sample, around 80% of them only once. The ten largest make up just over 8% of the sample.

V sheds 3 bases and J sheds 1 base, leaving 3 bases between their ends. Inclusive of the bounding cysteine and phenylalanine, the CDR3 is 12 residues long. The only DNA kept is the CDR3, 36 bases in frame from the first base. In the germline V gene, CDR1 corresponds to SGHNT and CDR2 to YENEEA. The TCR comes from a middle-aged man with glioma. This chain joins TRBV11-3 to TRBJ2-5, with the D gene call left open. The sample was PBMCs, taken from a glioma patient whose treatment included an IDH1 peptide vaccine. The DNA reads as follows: TGTGCCAGCAGCTTGGGCCAAGAGACCCAGTACTTC. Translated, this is CASSLGQETQYF. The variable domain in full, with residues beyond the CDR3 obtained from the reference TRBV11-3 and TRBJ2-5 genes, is EAGVVQSPRYKIIEKKQPVAFWCNPISGHNTLYWYLQNLGQGPELLIRYENEEAVDDSQLPKDRFSAERLKGVDSTLKIQPAELGDSAVYLCASSLGQETQYFGPGTRLLVL.